The clone carrying this T cell receptor beta chain is medium-sized (0.01 to 0.1%) by share. The antigen remains unidentified. BIOMED2 TRB-A/B primer pools were used in multiplex TRB PCR. TCRdb fed the multiplex PCR reads into MiXCR, producing one record per CDR3 protein. This table holds thousands of distinct CDR3 sequences, 25% found once. Blood genomic DNA input for TRB amplification was about 240-550 ng. These data belong to a study of T and B cells in COVID-19 patients. The overall study: Blood was sampled from COVID-19 patients who were either actively infected or recovered. Notes on the study in general: In COVID-19 patients, T cell receptor beta variable and joining gene use was reportedly strongly skewed.

The CDR3 consists of 12 residues. The germline V and J ends were trimmed by 7 bases and 10 bases, with 11 bases remaining between them. The rearrangement uses TRBV12-3 or TRBV12-4 and TRBJ1-6; D remains unclear. The source of this sequence is a human donor with active COVID-19. Sample: blood. The CDR3 coding sequence is TGTGCCAGCAACGGAGAGCAGTCACCCCTCCACTTT. The encoded protein is CASNGEQSPLHF.